Each of the 18 T cell receptor beta chains below was sequenced from the same sample in a study of cytomegalovirus exposure and HLA in healthy donors. It was with 60 Vbeta and 13 Jbeta primers that the PCR ran. Libraries were prepared by immunoSEQ multiplex PCR; TCRdb keeps only in-frame clonotypes and omits some of them. In the table there are roughly 100,000 clones, roughly 80% of which are singletons. Sequenced sample: PBMCs. The receptors were sampled from a man aged 55 to 69 in good health and CMV-seronegative.

The rearrangement joins TRBV18 to TRBJ2-2, with D uncertain. In germline, CDR1 is KGHSH, CDR2 LQKENI. Trimming removed 3 bases at V and 0 bases at J, with 11 bases between. The CDR3 runs to 16 residues. The CDR3 sequence: CASSPIRTANTGELFF. CDR3 DNA: TGTGCCAGCTCACCTATAAGAACAGCGAACACCGGGGAGCTGTTTTTT. Filled out from reference TRBV18 and TRBJ2-2, the complete variable domain reads NAGVMQNPRHLVRRRGQEARLRCSPMKGHSHVYWYRQLPEEGLKFMVYLQKENIIDESGMPKERFSAEFPKEGPSILRIQQVVRGDSAAYFCASSPIRTANTGELFFGEGSRLTVL.

The chain recombines TRBV7-2 with TRBJ1-1; tentatively, D is TRBD1 (6 bases). Per the germline V gene, CDR1 is SGHTA and CDR2 is FQGNSA. This CDR3 spans 15 amino acids. Trimming removed 1 base from V and 1 base from J, with 10 bases in between. The CDR3 nucleotides read TGTGCCAGCAGCTTAGGTAGAGGGGGGAACACTGAAGCTTTCTTT. Translating it yields CASSLGRGGNTEAFF.

This chain uses TRBV2 with TRBJ1-1; the match to TRBD1 covers 7 bases. This CDR3 contains 12 residues. CDR1 is SNHLY, CDR2 FYNNEI, per germline. V dropped 11 bases and J dropped 5; count of bases not matched to a gene: 8. The CDR3 loop is CAGRQGSTEAFF. The CDR3 DNA follows: TGTGCCGGACGACAGGGTTCTACTGAAGCTTTCTTT.

The CDR3 region is CSVRGGVGNEQFF. In DNA form, the CDR3 reads TGCAGCGTCAGAGGGGGGGTGGGAAATGAGCAGTTCTTC. The rearrangement uses TRBV29-1 and TRBJ2-1, with a weak D call TRBD2 (7 bases). V was trimmed by 6 bases and J by 7 bases, leaving 16 bases between them. The germline gives CDR1 SQVTM, CDR2 ANQGSEA. CDR3 size: 13 residues.

V usage is TRBV7-2 and J usage is TRBJ1-5; tentative D call: TRBD1 (5 bases). V was pared by 6 bases and J by 2 bases, with 14 bases between. From germline, CDR1 is SGHTA and CDR2 FQGNSA. The CDR3 totals 15 residues. The CDR3: CASSLTGDGNQPQHF. The CDR3 DNA is TGTGCCAGCAGTTTAACAGGAGACGGCAATCAGCCCCAGCATTTT.

J is TRBJ2-3 and V is TRBV4-3; 10 bases align to TRBD2. CDR1 is LGHNA, CDR2 YSLEER, per germline. Trimming removed 4 bases from V and 3 bases from J; junction bases left unmatched: 4. The CDR3 spans 15 residues. CDR3 DNA: TGCGCCAGCAGCCGCCGGACTAGCGGAACAGATACGCAGTATTTT. Amino acids: CASSRRTSGTDTQYF.

A single count supports this clone. The chain employs TRBV11-2 and TRBJ2-2, with D tentatively TRBD1 (6 bases). The V and J ends lost 4 bases and 2 bases respectively, with 14 bases between them. The CDR3 loop spans 16 amino acids. CDR1 SGHAT and CDR2 FQNNGV come from the germline V gene. This CDR3 reads CASSYSTGFNTGELFF. For the CDR3, the DNA is TGTGCCAGCAGCTATTCGACAGGCTTTAACACCGGGGAGCTGTTTTTT.

The rearrangement joins TRBV9 to TRBJ1-2; the match to TRBD1 covers 7 bases. V trimming: 0 bases; J trimming: 3 bases; junction bases outside the gene matches: 2. The CDR3 has 14 residues. Per the germline V gene, CDR1 is SGDLS and CDR2 is YYNGEE. The CDR3, as DNA: TGTGCCAGCAGCGTAGGCAGGGGGGACTATGGCTACACCTTC. This codes for CASSVGRGDYGYTF.

The genes are TRBV18 and TRBJ2-2, with 9 bases lining up with TRBD1. Germline V gene data show CDR1 as KGHSH and CDR2 as LQKENI. J lost 8 bases, V lost 0 bases, and 7 bases had no gene match. The CDR3 has 16 amino acids. The CDR3 sequence: CASSPPGQGLSGELFF. The DNA for the CDR3 is TGTGCCAGCTCACCACCGGGACAGGGACTATCGGGGGAGCTGTTTTTT.

This sequence joins TRBV7-2 and TRBJ2-4, with TRBD1 matching over 9 bases. The CDR3 totals 14 residues. Trimming removed 5 bases from V and 4 bases from J; junction bases left unmatched: 3. CDR1 SGHTA and CDR2 FQGNSA come from the germline V gene. For the CDR3, the DNA is TGTGCCAGCAGCCCGGGACAGGGAAAAAACATTCAGTACTTC. It yields the protein CASSPGQGKNIQYF.

The chain employs TRBV10-2 and TRBJ2-5, with TRBD2 matching over 14 bases. Germline-derived CDR1 and CDR2 are WSHSY and SAAADI. The V segment lost 5 bases and the J segment 3 bases; nucleotides outside the gene matches: 14. The CDR3 is 19 amino acids. The CDR3 loop is CASSKKPGLAGVKEETQYF. The CDR3 nucleotides are TGCGCCAGCAGTAAAAAGCCGGGACTAGCGGGGGTGAAAGAAGAGACCCAGTACTTC.

The CDR3 bases are TGTGCCTGGAGTGTTGGAAACGGGGGTGTCAACGAGCAGTACTTC. This encodes CAWSVGNGGVNEQYF. The genes are TRBV30 and TRBJ2-7, with D possibly being TRBD2 (6 bases). Germline V gene lookup returns CDR1 GTSNPN and CDR2 SVGIG (reference sequence). With 0 bases removed from V and 5 bases from J, the gap between germline ends came to 17 bases. The CDR3 length is 15 residues.

This clone was detected once. The chain has TRBV28 and TRBJ2-2, with 7 positions matching TRBD2. CDR1 is MDHEN and CDR2 is SYDVKM in the germline V gene. Trimming cost V 4 bases and J 6 bases; bases outside gene matches: 11. The CDR3 runs 16 residues. The CDR3 sequence: CASSSGATSAPGELFF. The CDR3 DNA reads TGTGCCAGCAGTTCCGGAGCCACTAGCGCCCCCGGGGAGCTGTTTTTT.

The chain has TRBV10-3 and TRBJ1-2; D remains unclear. The germline V gene encodes CDR1 ENHRY and CDR2 SYGVKD. This CDR3 has 14 amino acids. V was cut by 11 bases and J by 3 bases, with 19 bases left in between. CDR3 DNA sequence: TGTGCCTCAAGTCTTCCCTCAAGAGACTATGGCTACACCTTC. This encodes CASSLPSRDYGYTF.

This chain connects TRBV7-9 to TRBJ2-2, with 9 bases lining up with TRBD1. The CDR3 is 17 residues long. Germline assignment: CDR1 SEHNR and CDR2 FQNEAQ (reference sequence). V was pared by 2 bases and J by 3 bases, with 7 bases of the junction left unmatched. The CDR3 DNA is TGTGCCAGCAGCTTATTACCCGGGACAGGGTACACCGGGGAGCTGTTTTTT. It encodes CASSLLPGTGYTGELFF.

DNA for the CDR3: TGTGCCAGCAACTCGCCAGGGCTGAACTATGGCTACACCTTC. Its protein product is CASNSPGLNYGYTF. The V gene is TRBV6-5, the J gene TRBJ1-2; D might be TRBD1 (5 bases). The CDR3 contains 14 residues. Germline CDR1 is MNHEY and CDR2 is SVGAGI. V lost 7 bases and J lost 2, with 14 bases in between.

This chain joins TRBV5-6 and TRBJ2-7, with 8 bases lining up with TRBD1. Germline assignment: CDR1 SGHDT and CDR2 YYEEEE. The CDR3 extends over 14 amino acids. V shed 5 bases and J 7 bases; nucleotides not matched to a gene: 11. The CDR3 spells CASSPGTGAREQYV. DNA for the CDR3: TGTGCCAGCAGTCCTGGGACAGGTGCGAGAGAGCAGTACGTC.

The CDR3 coding sequence is TGTGCCAGCAGCCCACAGGGAATCAATCAGCCCCAGCATTTT. It encodes CASSPQGINQPQHF. The chain employs TRBV2 and TRBJ1-5, with TRBD1 as a possible D gene (6 bases). V lost 6 bases, J lost 3 bases, and 12 bases lay in between. The germline V gene has CDR1 SNHLY and CDR2 FYNNEI. This CDR3 contains 14 residues.